This TCR beta chain came from a study of blood T cell repertoires in COVID-19. Study-wide context: COVID-19 samples collected from the United States, Italy and Spain covered acute and convalescent phases. PBMCs, B-cell-depleted T cells, or T cells were the source of the cDNA or gDNA that made up the material.

Study processing details: How many nucleated cells were present was estimated from reference gene primer amplification. Produced via immunoSEQ multiplex PCR; TCRdb's table is partial and in-frame only. That table furnishes V, J and clone size, whereas the DNA furnished D and trimming. The sample has more than 150,000 clones, 75% to 85% seen once. The sample holds one count of this clone. Germline values: CDR1 DFQATT, CDR2 SNEGSKA (reference sequence). The V and J ends lost 3 bases and 0 bases respectively, with 11 bases between them. This CDR3 region has 14 residues. One Seattle source followed patients from active infection through their disease course.

The receptor's source is a woman of 80 years or more with COVID-19, enrolled during active disease. Material: peripheral blood. V usage is TRBV20-1 and J usage is TRBJ1-1; D not certain. CDR3 in amino acids: CSASSRHMNTEAFF. CDR3 sequence (DNA): TGCAGTGCTAGTAGCAGACACATGAACACTGAAGCTTTCTTT.